This entry describes one T cell receptor (beta chain). V lost 3 bases, J lost 0 bases, and 11 bases lay in between. This CDR3 has 16 amino acids. Germline CDR1 reads SNHLY; CDR2 reads FYNNEI. The source of the sample is a study of blood T cell repertoires in COVID-19. Across the whole study: COVID-19 samples from acute and convalescent phases originated in the United States, Italy and Spain. Sample material is recorded as cDNA or gDNA derived from T cells, B-cell-depleted T cells, or PBMCs.

As originally analysed: Amplification from reference gene primers served as the basis for estimated nucleated cell counts. Only in-frame clones appear in the TCRdb table, and some are missing; sequencing was by immunoSEQ multiplex PCR. That table gives V, J and clone size, and the DNA gave D and trimming. Of around 65,000 clones in the sample, 70% to 90% were seen once. The TCR sequence derives from a man aged 65 to 85 with acute or convalescent COVID-19. This rearrangement joins TRBV2 to TRBJ1-4; D remains unclear. Material for sequencing was peripheral blood. The CDR3 region is CASSEQAGATNEKLFF. CDR3 in DNA: TGTGCCAGCAGTGAGCAGGCGGGAGCAACTAATGAAAAACTGTTTTTT.